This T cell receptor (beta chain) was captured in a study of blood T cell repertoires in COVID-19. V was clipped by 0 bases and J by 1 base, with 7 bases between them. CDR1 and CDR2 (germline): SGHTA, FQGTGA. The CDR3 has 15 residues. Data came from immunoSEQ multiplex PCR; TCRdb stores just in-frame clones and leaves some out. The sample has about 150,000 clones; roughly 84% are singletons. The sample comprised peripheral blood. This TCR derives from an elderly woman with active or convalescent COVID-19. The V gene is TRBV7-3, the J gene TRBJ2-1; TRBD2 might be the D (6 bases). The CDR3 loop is CASSLTGGSYNEQFF. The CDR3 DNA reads TGTGCCAGCAGCTTAACGGGGGGATCCTACAATGAGCAGTTCTTC.